This passage covers 30 T cell receptor beta chains from one sample sequenced in a study of blood T cell repertoires in COVID-19. Profiled with immunoSEQ multiplex PCR; TCRdb holds only in-frame clones, not every one. Of about 26,000 clones listed, about 91% are singletons. What was sequenced was peripheral blood. The receptors derive from a human donor in a cohort sampled during active COVID-19.

The chain links TRBV7-3 to TRBJ1-5; 8 positions match TRBD1. Trimming took 5 bases from V and 3 from J; bases not matched to a gene: 12. Looked up from germline, CDR1 is SGHTA and CDR2 is FQGTGA. CDR3 length equals 17 residues. In DNA form, the CDR3 reads TGTGCCAGCAGCGAAATCGGACAGGGAGAAGTCAATCAGCCCCAGCATTTT. Encoded protein: CASSEIGQGEVNQPQHF.

This chain joins TRBV6-6 and TRBJ1-2; unclear D gene. The V gene lost 6 bases and the J gene lost 7 bases, with 18 bases spanning the gap. Germline V gene data show CDR1 as MNHNY and CDR2 as SVGAGI (reference sequence). The CDR3 runs to 14 residues. In nucleotides, the CDR3 is TGTGCCAGCAGCCCCCCGAGTGGGGAGGGTGGCTACACCTTC. It yields the protein CASSPPSGEGGYTF.

The chain carries TRBV6-5 and TRBJ2-1; TRBD2 aligns across 7 bases. The germline V gene has CDR1 MNHEY and CDR2 SVGAGI. The CDR3 has 15 residues. The V and J ends lost 0 bases and 5 bases, in that order; junction bases with no gene match: 4. The CDR3 nucleotides read TGTGCCAGCAGTTACTCGAGGGAGGGAGACAATGAGCAGTTCTTC. This codes for CASSYSREGDNEQFF.

This clone appeared a few times. The chain combines TRBV9 with TRBJ2-7, with D possibly TRBD1 on 7 matching bases. V lost 4 bases and J 2 bases, leaving 13 bases between the germline ends. Per the germline V gene, CDR1 is SGDLS and CDR2 is YYNGEE. CDR3 length equals 14 residues. The CDR3 DNA reads as TGTGCCAGCAGCTCTCAGGGGGGCGCCTACGAGCAGTACTTC. Amino acids: CASSSQGGAYEQYF.

The gene calls are TRBV29-1 and TRBJ1-3; D call uncertain. The CDR3 is 13 residues long. V shed 3 bases and J shed 4 bases, with 10 bases lying between them. Germline V CDR1 and CDR2: SQVTM, ANQGSEA. The CDR3: CSVDGGLGNTIYF. The CDR3 DNA reads TGCAGCGTTGACGGAGGGCTGGGAAACACCATATATTTT.

The CDR3 DNA sequence: TGTGCCAGCGCGACAGGAACTCAGCCCCAGCATTTT. Protein: CASATGTQPQHF. The chain combines TRBV28 with TRBJ1-5, with a weak D call TRBD1 (6 bases). The V and J ends lost 8 bases and 6 bases respectively, with 11 bases between them. Germline CDR1 and CDR2: MDHEN and SYDVKM. There are 12 residues in the CDR3.

The chain is built from TRBV9 and TRBJ2-5, with 9 nucleotides matching TRBD1. The CDR3 consists of 14 residues. CDR1 and CDR2 (germline): SGDLS, YYNGEE. Trimming took 3 bases from V and 7 from J; bases not matched to a gene: 7. CDR3 amino acids: CASSAKGTGLTQYF. The DNA of the CDR3 is TGTGCCAGCAGCGCTAAAGGGACAGGGTTGACCCAGTACTTC.

The gene calls are TRBV6-5 and TRBJ1-4; D is ambiguous. V dropped 6 bases and J dropped 5 bases, with 16 bases sitting between them. The CDR3 contains 15 residues. Germline CDR1 is MNHEY and CDR2 is SVGAGI. The CDR3: CASSNDGGRNEKLFF. Written as DNA, the CDR3 is TGTGCCAGCAGCAACGATGGAGGACGGAATGAAAAACTGTTTTTT.

This sequence joins TRBV7-8 and TRBJ1-5; TRBD1 is a possible D gene (5 bases). The germline V gene has CDR1 SGHVS and CDR2 FQNEAQ. The V gene lost 4 bases and the J gene lost 3 bases, with 10 bases spanning the gap. CDR3 length: 14 residues. CDR3 nucleotides: TGTGCCAGCAGCTGGAACAGGTACAATCAGCCCCAGCATTTT. Translating gives CASSWNRYNQPQHF.

This chain joins TRBV6-5 and TRBJ2-5; D might be TRBD2 (7 bases). Germline V gives CDR1 MNHEY, CDR2 SVGAGI. The CDR3 contains 15 residues. The ends were cut back, 8 bases at V and 5 bases at J, with 21 bases in the middle. The CDR3 loop reads CASRNAGAQIETQYF. CDR3 in DNA: TGTGCCAGCCGTAATGCGGGGGCACAGATTGAGACCCAGTACTTC.

The genes are TRBV5-5 and TRBJ1-3; D uncertain. This CDR3 region has 12 residues. Germline assignment: CDR1 SGHKS and CDR2 YYEKEE (reference sequence). Trimming cost V 5 bases and J 1 base, with 4 bases left between them. This CDR3 reads CASSPSGNTIYF. CDR3 in DNA: TGTGCCAGCAGTCCTTCTGGAAACACCATATATTTT. Drawing the rest from reference TRBV5-5 and TRBJ1-3, the complete variable domain is DAGVTQSPTHLIKTRGQQVTLRCSPISGHKSVSWYQQVLGQGPQFIFQYYEKEERGRGNFPDRFSARQFPNYSSELNVNALLLGDSALYLCASSPSGNTIYFGEGSWLTVV.

The rearrangement joins TRBV12-3 or TRBV12-4 to TRBJ2-7; D perhaps matches TRBD1 (5 bases). This CDR3 is 12 amino acids long. V lost 7 bases and J 7 bases, leaving 14 bases between the germline ends. CDR3 loop: CASTGHLGEQYF. The CDR3 DNA sequence: TGTGCCAGCACCGGACACTTGGGGGAGCAGTACTTC.

The CDR3, as DNA: TGTGCCAGCAGCCAAGGACGGGGTGACTACAATGAGCAGTTCTTC. This gives the protein CASSQGRGDYNEQFF. The rearrangement links TRBV3-1 (or the pseudogene TRBV3-2) to TRBJ2-1; perhaps TRBD2 as D (5 bases). Germline assignment: CDR1 LGHDT and CDR2 YNNKEL (reference sequence). Trimming cost V 1 base and J 3 bases, with 10 bases left between them. This CDR3 region has 15 residues.

J is TRBJ2-1 and V is TRBV5-4; 7 bases agree with TRBD2. The CDR3 is 14 amino acids. Trimming cost V 3 bases and J 2 bases; bases outside gene matches: 2. CDR1 SGHNT and CDR2 YYREEE come from the germline V gene (reference sequence). CDR3 sequence: CASSSSGTYNEQFF. Here the CDR3 DNA reads TGTGCCAGCAGCTCCAGCGGGACCTACAATGAGCAGTTCTTC. The complete variable domain, with remaining parts taken from reference TRBV5-4 and TRBJ2-1, reads ETGVTQSPTHLIKTRGQQVTLRCSSQSGHNTVSWYQQALGQGPQFIFQYYREEENGRGNFPPRFSGLQFPNYSSELNVNALELDDSALYLCASSSSGTYNEQFFGPGTRLTVL.

The chain recombines TRBV27 with TRBJ2-7; D is uncertain. The CDR3 sequence is 14 residues long. CDR1 and CDR2 from the germline V gene are MNHEY and SMNVEV (reference sequence). V was trimmed by 6 bases and J by 1 base, leaving 13 bases between them. The CDR3 loop reads CASRRGPESYEQYF. As DNA, the CDR3 is TGTGCCAGCAGGCGAGGCCCCGAGTCCTACGAGCAGTACTTC.

The chain joins TRBV7-9 to TRBJ2-3; TRBD2 agrees at 7 bases. The CDR3 sequence is 14 residues long. The trim removed 6 bases at V and 1 base at J, leaving 4 bases unmatched. CDR1 is SEHNR and CDR2 is FQNEAQ in the germline V gene (reference sequence). The CDR3 nucleotides read TGTGCCAGCAGTAAGGCGGGGGGCACAGATACGCAGTATTTT. It yields the protein CASSKAGGTDTQYF.

The chain recombines TRBV29-1 with TRBJ2-1; TRBD1 matches at 9 bases. CDR3 length equals 15 residues. V dropped 2 bases and J dropped 10; count of bases not matched to a gene: 12. Germline V gene data show CDR1 as SQVTM and CDR2 as ANQGSEA. CDR3 residues: CSVEPEDRGNGEQFF. In DNA form, the CDR3 reads TGCAGCGTTGAACCCGAGGACAGGGGCAACGGGGAGCAGTTCTTC.

This chain connects TRBV7-2 to TRBJ2-7, with 11 bases that match TRBD2. CDR1 SGHTA and CDR2 FQGNSA come from the germline V gene. V shed 3 bases, J shed 4 bases, and the junction held 5 bases outside the gene matches. This CDR3 region has 15 residues. CDR3 in amino acids: CASSFSTSGEYEQYF. CDR3 nucleotide sequence: TGTGCCAGCAGCTTCTCGACTAGCGGGGAGTACGAGCAGTACTTC.

This chain links TRBV5-1 with TRBJ1-4; 8 bases align to TRBD1. V lost 0 bases, J lost 6 bases, and 4 bases stayed unmatched. This CDR3 is 15 amino acids long. CDR1 and CDR2 (germline): SGHRS, YFSETQ. The DNA for the CDR3 is TGCGCCAGCAGCTTGGCCCCAGGGGGCGATGAAAAACTGTTTTTT. The encoded protein is CASSLAPGGDEKLFF.

The chain is built from TRBV7-2 and TRBJ2-2, with a tentative D call TRBD1 (6 bases). Trimming cost V 2 bases and J 7 bases, with 14 bases left between them. The CDR3 contains 15 residues. Germline V lookup: CDR1 SGHTA, CDR2 FQGNSA. The CDR3 protein is CASSLMRGLGGELFF. The CDR3 coding sequence is TGTGCCAGCAGCTTAATGAGGGGGTTGGGCGGGGAGCTGTTTTTT. Together with reference TRBV7-2 and TRBJ2-2, the CDR3 gives the full variable domain: GAGVSQSPSNKVTEKGKDVELRCDPISGHTALYWYRQSLGQGLEFLIYFQGNSAPDKSGLPSDRFSAERTGGSVSTLTIQRTQQEDSAVYLCASSLMRGLGGELFFGEGSRLTVL.

The rearrangement uses TRBV10-3 and TRBJ2-5; D possibly corresponds to TRBD1 (6 bases). V was clipped by 8 bases and J by 1 base, with 14 bases between them. Germline values: CDR1 ENHRY, CDR2 SYGVKD. The CDR3 has 14 amino acids. The CDR3 loop reads CAIAIGQSQETQYF. DNA for the CDR3: TGTGCCATCGCTATTGGACAGAGCCAAGAGACCCAGTACTTC.

V gene TRBV6-5 combines with J gene TRBJ2-3; possibly TRBD1 for D (6 bases). The CDR3 consists of 15 residues. V lost 2 bases, J lost 0 bases, and 9 bases lay in between. Per germline, CDR1 MNHEY and CDR2 SVGAGI. The DNA of the CDR3 is TGTGCCAGCAGTTACGGACAGTCTAGCACAGATACGCAGTATTTT. As protein: CASSYGQSSTDTQYF.

The CDR3 coding sequence is TGCGCCAGCAGCCAAGTATTAGGACCCGGAGGTGGTTCACCCCTCCACTTT. As protein: CASSQVLGPGGGSPLHF. The chain employs TRBV4-1 and TRBJ1-6, with unresolved D. CDR3 length: 17 amino acids. Deletions cut 1 base from V and 9 bases from J, with 19 bases between. The germline V gene encodes CDR1 MGHRA and CDR2 YSYEKL.

The V gene is TRBV2, the J gene TRBJ2-7; D is perhaps TRBD2 (6 bases). V was shortened by 8 bases and J by 3 bases, with 11 bases between the two germline ends. Per the germline V gene, CDR1 is SNHLY and CDR2 is FYNNEI. The CDR3 is made up of 12 amino acids. As DNA, the CDR3 is TGTGCCAGCCGCGGGACCATCTACGAGCAGTACTTC. Protein: CASRGTIYEQYF.

V and J are TRBV5-1 and TRBJ2-3; 8 nucleotides match TRBD1. V gave up 2 bases and J gave up 3 bases; unmatched junction bases: 5. The CDR3 totals 15 residues. Looked up from germline, CDR1 is SGHRS and CDR2 is YFSETQ. The CDR3, as DNA: TGCGCCAGCAGCTTAGGACAGGGATCTACAGATACGCAGTATTTT. Translated, it gives CASSLGQGSTDTQYF.

The chain recombines TRBV15 with TRBJ1-5, with D uncertain. CDR1 is LNHNV and CDR2 is YYDKDF in the germline V gene (reference sequence). V gave up 8 bases and J gave up 0 bases, with 11 bases separating them. This CDR3 is 14 amino acids long. CDR3 in DNA: TGTGCCACCCACAATGAACATAGCAATCAGCCCCAGCATTTT. Its translation: CATHNEHSNQPQHF.

The rearrangement links TRBV27 to TRBJ2-2, with a possible D match to TRBD2 (6 bases). Trimming took 8 bases from V and 6 from J, leaving 16 bases between them. The length of the CDR3 is 14 residues. Germline assignment: CDR1 MNHEY and CDR2 SMNVEV (reference sequence). CDR3: CASSISRGAGELFF. The CDR3 DNA reads as TGTGCCAGCTCCATATCTCGCGGGGCCGGGGAGCTGTTTTTT.

The gene calls are TRBV7-9 and TRBJ2-2, with D perhaps matching TRBD1 (6 bases). Germline V gene data show CDR1 as SEHNR and CDR2 as FQNEAQ (reference sequence). V lost 4 bases and J 1 base, leaving 13 bases between the germline ends. This CDR3 spans 16 amino acids. For the CDR3, the DNA is TGTGCCAGCAGCTCCCCCGGGACATTGAACACCGGGGAGCTGTTTTTT. The encoded protein is CASSSPGTLNTGELFF.

V usage is TRBV5-1 and J usage is TRBJ2-3, with D tentatively TRBD2 (5 bases). Germline V gives CDR1 SGHRS, CDR2 YFSETQ. The length of the CDR3 is 14 residues. V dropped 1 base and J dropped 4 bases, with 10 bases sitting between them. CDR3 coding DNA: TGCGCCAGCAGCTTGAGGGAGACGGCAGATACGCAGTATTTT. Its protein is CASSLRETADTQYF.

This clone appeared a single time. The chain has TRBV10-1 and TRBJ2-2; tentatively, D is TRBD1 (6 bases). V gave up 4 bases and J gave up 1 base, with 10 bases separating them. This CDR3 contains 15 residues. Germline CDR1 reads WNHNN; CDR2 reads SYGVQD (reference sequence). CDR3 nucleotide sequence: TGCGCCAGCAGTGCTCCGGGACAGAACACCGGGGAGCTGTTTTTT. Its translation is CASSAPGQNTGELFF.